Each of the 27 T cell receptor beta chains below was sequenced from the same sample in a study of blood T cell repertoires in COVID-19. Sequencing used immunoSEQ multiplex PCR; TCRdb keeps in-frame clones, though not all of them. There are 250,000 or so clones in the sample; approximately 85% occur only once, and 6.6% lies in the top ten. Sequencing input: PBMCs or T cells enriched from blood (not recorded which). These receptors all stem from a woman between 50 and 59 years old who had been exposed to COVID-19.

The rearrangement uses TRBV5-1 and TRBJ2-7, with a possible D match to TRBD2 (5 bases). Germline CDR1 and CDR2: SGHRS and YFSETQ. The CDR3 length is 14 residues. Trimming removed 0 bases at V and 6 bases at J, with 13 bases between. DNA for the CDR3: TGCGCCAGCAGCTTGGATGACTACCCCTCCGAGCAGTACTTC. It is translated as CASSLDDYPSEQYF. Full variable domain (rest looked up from reference TRBV5-1 and TRBJ2-7): KAGVTQTPRYLIKTRGQQVTLSCSPISGHRSVSWYQQTPGQGLQFLFEYFSETQRNKGNFPGRFSGRQFSNSRSEMNVSTLELGDSALYLCASSLDDYPSEQYFGPGTRLTVT.

The CDR3 region is CASSSPDQPQHF. As DNA, the CDR3 is TGTGCCAGCAGTTCCCCGGATCAGCCCCAGCATTTT. The rearrangement links TRBV28 to TRBJ1-5; D not resolved. V shed 4 bases and J shed 5 bases, with 6 bases lying between them. The CDR3 is made up of 12 amino acids. CDR1 is MDHEN and CDR2 is SYDVKM in the germline V gene.

This clone was detected a few times. The chain employs TRBV4-2 and TRBJ2-3, with 9 bases matching TRBD2. The ends lost 4 bases at V and 0 bases at J; junction bases unmatched: 14. CDR1 and CDR2 (germline): LGHNA, YNFKEQ. This CDR3 region has 19 residues. The CDR3 DNA is TGTGCCAGCAGCCGGATGAGAAACCTAGCGGGGCCTAGCACAGATACGCAGTATTTT. Translated: CASSRMRNLAGPSTDTQYF.

This sequence joins TRBV5-1 and TRBJ2-7; 7 bases map to TRBD1. The CDR3 runs to 14 residues. V lost 3 bases and J lost 5; bases outside the gene matches: 8. Germline V lookup: CDR1 SGHRS, CDR2 YFSETQ. CDR3: CASSSGQVPDEQYF. DNA for the CDR3: TGCGCCAGCAGCTCTGGACAGGTCCCGGACGAGCAGTACTTC.

The chain joins TRBV4-3 to TRBJ1-2; 7 bases are a match to TRBD1. This CDR3 comprises 15 residues. Germline lookup yields CDR1 LGHNA and CDR2 YSLEER. V shed 0 bases, J shed 4 bases, and the junction held 5 bases outside the gene matches. CDR3 protein: CASSQDGDSGYGYTF. The CDR3 DNA reads TGCGCCAGCAGCCAAGATGGGGACAGTGGCTATGGCTACACCTTC.

The CDR3 region has the DNA TGTGCCAGTATCCGAGGGACAGGGAGGAGTGAAGCTTTCTTT. Encoded protein: CASIRGTGRSEAFF. This chain joins TRBV19 and TRBJ1-1; 9 bases align to TRBD1. Trimming cost V 7 bases and J 7 bases; bases outside gene matches: 10. CDR3 length: 14 amino acids. The V gene's germline CDR1 is LNHDA and CDR2 SQIVND (reference sequence).

The chain is built from TRBV28 and TRBJ2-3; 10 bases agree with TRBD2. Losses at the gene ends were 6 bases for V and 6 bases for J; bases not matched to a gene: 15. Germline assignment: CDR1 MDHEN and CDR2 SYDVKM. This CDR3 is built from 17 residues. CDR3 sequence reads: CASRRLLSGGPKDTQYF. CDR3 coding DNA: TGTGCCAGCAGGCGACTACTTAGCGGGGGGCCTAAGGATACGCAGTATTTT. Variable domain in full (rest from reference TRBV28 and TRBJ2-3): DVKVTQSSRYLVKRTGEKVFLECVQDMDHENMFWYRQDPGLGLRLIYFSYDVKMKEKGDIPEGYSVSREKKERFSLILESASTNQTSMYLCASRRLLSGGPKDTQYFGPGTRLTVL.

This chain uses TRBV6-2 or TRBV6-3 with TRBJ1-6, with D tentatively TRBD1 (6 bases). Looked up from germline, CDR1 is MNHEY and CDR2 is SVGEGT. Between the trimmed V and J ends, which lost 2 bases and 8 bases, there was a span of 19 bases. The CDR3 loop spans 17 amino acids. The CDR3 protein is CASSYLGSGGPDSPLHF. The CDR3 DNA follows: TGTGCCAGCAGTTACCTGGGTAGCGGGGGCCCGGATTCACCCCTCCACTTT.

V is TRBV6-5 and J is TRBJ2-3; maybe TRBD2 (6 bases). CDR1 is MNHEY and CDR2 is SVGAGI in the germline V gene. This CDR3 has 14 residues. V lost 8 bases and J 2 bases, leaving 14 bases between the germline ends. The CDR3 spells CASGGEAHTDTQYF. CDR3 in DNA: TGTGCCAGCGGCGGGGAGGCACACACAGATACGCAGTATTTT.

V gene TRBV7-2 combines with J gene TRBJ1-5; D is ambiguous. Per germline, CDR1 SGHTA and CDR2 FQGNSA. V was pared by 2 bases and J by 4 bases, with 6 bases between. The length of the CDR3 is 13 residues. The CDR3 DNA reads as TGTGCCAGCAGCTTATCCGGGAATCAGCCCCAGCATTTT. It specifies CASSLSGNQPQHF.

The chain carries TRBV3-1 (or the pseudogene TRBV3-2) and TRBJ2-1; 9 nucleotides agree with TRBD2. The CDR3 has 14 residues. CDR1 LGHDT and CDR2 YNNKEL come from the germline V gene (reference sequence). V shed 6 bases, J shed 9 bases, and the junction held 9 bases outside the gene matches. The CDR3 protein is CASSPSGEKGEQFF. As DNA, the CDR3 is TGTGCCAGCAGTCCTAGCGGGGAAAAAGGTGAGCAGTTCTTC.

About this clone itself: Other DNA sequences in this sample translate to the same CDR3. V is TRBV7-2 and J is TRBJ2-2, with 11 bases aligning to TRBD2. V trimming: 2 bases; J trimming: 0 bases; junction bases outside the gene matches: 2. The CDR3 has 17 residues. The V gene's germline CDR1 is SGHTA and CDR2 FQGNSA. CDR3: CASSLLAGGTNTGELFF. DNA of the CDR3: TGTGCCAGCAGCTTATTAGCGGGGGGGACGAACACCGGGGAGCTGTTTTTT.

The V and J genes are TRBV12-3 or TRBV12-4 and TRBJ1-2, with D possibly TRBD1 on 5 matching bases. The CDR3 extends over 11 amino acids. With 3 bases removed from V and 10 bases from J, the gap between germline ends came to 9 bases. In nucleotides, the CDR3 is TGTGCCAGCAGTTTGGGCGGGACCTACACCTTC. Translating it yields CASSLGGTYTF.

The CDR3 nucleotides are TGTGCCTGGAGTGGCGGGACAGGGGTCACTGAAGCTTTCTTT. This encodes CAWSGGTGVTEAFF. The rearrangement links TRBV30 to TRBJ1-1, with TRBD1 matching over 10 bases. This CDR3 has 14 residues. The V segment lost 1 base and the J segment 4 bases; nucleotides outside the gene matches: 3. Germline CDR1 is GTSNPN and CDR2 is SVGIG (reference sequence).

V usage is TRBV7-3 and J usage is TRBJ2-5; D is perhaps TRBD2 (5 bases). The CDR3 totals 13 residues. The germline V and J ends were trimmed by 1 base and 7 bases, with 10 bases remaining between them. Germline lookup yields CDR1 SGHTA and CDR2 FQGTGA. In DNA form, the CDR3 reads TGTGCCAGCAGCTTAAATCGAGGAGGGACCCAGTACTTC. Translating it yields CASSLNRGGTQYF.

V gene TRBV13 combines with J gene TRBJ1-1, with unresolved D. The CDR3 extends over 15 amino acids. The germline V and J ends were trimmed by 5 bases and 5 bases, with 18 bases remaining between them. Germline values: CDR1 PRHDT, CDR2 FYEKMQ (reference sequence). The CDR3 region has the DNA TGTGCCAGCAGCCCAGAGGGAACTGGAAGGACTGAAGCTTTCTTT. The encoded protein is CASSPEGTGRTEAFF.

This clone was recorded only once. The chain couples TRBV18 to TRBJ2-2; the match to TRBD1 covers 7 bases. Trimming took 0 bases from V and 3 from J; bases not matched to a gene: 4. There are 16 residues in the CDR3. Germline V gene sequence: CDR1 KGHSH, CDR2 LQKENI. CDR3 in DNA: TGTGCCAGCTCACCACCGGGCAGGGGGTACACCGGGGAGCTGTTTTTT. Its protein product is CASSPPGRGYTGELFF.

This rearrangement joins TRBV5-5 to TRBJ1-3, with a weak D call TRBD1 (6 bases). The CDR3 consists of 17 residues. V was clipped by 0 bases and J by 0 bases, with 13 bases between them. Germline V CDR1 and CDR2: SGHKS, YYEKEE (reference sequence). The CDR3 nucleotides read TGTGCCAGCAGCTTGGTAGTAGGACAGAGCTCTGGAAACACCATATATTTT. Amino acids: CASSLVVGQSSGNTIYF.

The chain is built from TRBV13 and TRBJ1-3; no firm D call. The CDR3 extends over 12 amino acids. Between the trimmed V and J ends, which lost 5 bases and 1 base, there was a span of 3 bases. Germline V CDR1 and CDR2: PRHDT, FYEKMQ (reference sequence). The DNA of the CDR3 is TGTGCCAGCAGCCCTTCTGGAAACACCATATATTTT. Protein product: CASSPSGNTIYF.

CDR3 DNA: TGTGCCAGCAGCCCCCAGGTAGGATTCCGAGAGACCCAGTACTTC. It encodes CASSPQVGFRETQYF. This chain joins TRBV9 and TRBJ2-5, with unresolved D. The CDR3 sequence is 15 residues long. CDR1 SGDLS and CDR2 YYNGEE come from the germline V gene. V lost 4 bases and J lost 4, with 17 bases in between.

The CDR3 spells CASSPTGNLNTGELFF. The DNA of the CDR3 is TGCGCCAGCAGCCCAACAGGGAACTTGAACACCGGGGAGCTGTTTTTT. V and J are TRBV5-1 and TRBJ2-2; D might be TRBD1 (6 bases). With 4 bases removed from V and 1 base from J, the gap between germline ends came to 14 bases. The CDR3 extends over 16 amino acids. Germline CDR1 SGHRS, CDR2 YFSETQ.

The rearrangement joins TRBV10-3 to TRBJ1-1; 8 nucleotides match TRBD1. V shed 3 bases, J shed 1 base, and the junction held 4 bases outside the gene matches. The V gene's germline CDR1 is ENHRY and CDR2 SYGVKD. The CDR3 has 15 amino acids. CDR3 sequence: CAISDRDRRNTEAFF. CDR3 nucleotides: TGTGCCATCAGTGACCGGGACAGGCGGAACACTGAAGCTTTCTTT.

The table lists this clone with a few counts. The chain employs TRBV2 and TRBJ2-5, with D possibly being TRBD2 (5 bases). Germline lookup yields CDR1 SNHLY and CDR2 FYNNEI. The CDR3 is 13 residues long. Trimming left V 4 bases short and J 6 bases short, with 12 bases between. This CDR3 is CASSGDGIQTQYF. CDR3 coding DNA: TGTGCCAGCAGTGGAGACGGGATACAGACCCAGTACTTC.

The chain recombines TRBV27 with TRBJ1-1, with no clear D. Germline CDR1 and CDR2: MNHEY and SMNVEV (reference sequence). Trimming shortened V by 3 bases and J by 0 bases, and 14 bases separated the two germline ends. There are 16 residues in the CDR3. This chain's CDR3 is CASSLSRGVMNTEAFF. The CDR3, as DNA: TGTGCCAGCAGTTTGAGTAGAGGTGTCATGAACACTGAAGCTTTCTTT.

A word on this clone: The sample has other DNA sequences that encode this CDR3 too. The rearrangement joins TRBV2 to TRBJ1-2, with D unresolved. The CDR3 spans 13 residues. Trimming removed 1 base at V and 2 bases at J, with 5 bases between. Germline CDR1 SNHLY, CDR2 FYNNEI. In DNA form, the CDR3 reads TGTGCCAGCAGTGAAGGCCAGAACTATGGCTACACCTTC. Residues: CASSEGQNYGYTF.

The chain is built from TRBV18 and TRBJ2-3; D call uncertain. Trimming removed 4 bases at V and 1 base at J, with 15 bases between. This CDR3 has 16 amino acids. Germline CDR1 and CDR2: KGHSH and LQKENI. CDR3 coding DNA: TGTGCCAGCTCACTAAAACACCAAACAGGCACAGATACGCAGTATTTT. Its translation: CASSLKHQTGTDTQYF. Drawing the rest from reference TRBV18 and TRBJ2-3, the complete variable domain is NAGVMQNPRHLVRRRGQEARLRCSPMKGHSHVYWYRQLPEEGLKFMVYLQKENIIDESGMPKERFSAEFPKEGPSILRIQQVVRGDSAAYFCASSLKHQTGTDTQYFGPGTRLTVL.

The V gene is TRBV7-2, the J gene TRBJ1-3; 10 bases agree with TRBD1. Germline V lookup: CDR1 SGHTA, CDR2 FQGNSA. After removal of 1 base from V and 3 bases from J, the junction contained 9 bases not matched to a gene. The CDR3 runs to 18 residues. CDR3 nucleotides: TGTGCCAGCAGCTTAGGAGGGACAGGGGCCGGGGGTGGAAACACCATATATTTT. It codes for CASSLGGTGAGGGNTIYF.